This T cell receptor (beta chain) was obtained from a study of cytomegalovirus exposure and HLA in healthy donors. Findings of the study overall: TCR beta V- and J-gene trimming was later associated with a missense DCLRE1C variant. Exclusion as indistinguishable affected some V segments, including TRBV6-2 and TRBV6-3. In an earlier analysis, productive rearrangement rates for most beta V segments clustered near 87% or 30%.

Germline CDR1 and CDR2: SQVTM and ANQGSEA. V was clipped by 5 bases and J by 8 bases, with 28 bases between them. This CDR3 is 17 amino acids long. Researchers ran the PCR with 60 Vbeta and 13 Jbeta primers. In the source study's methods: Some 80 million unique TCR beta chains, 10 million to 14 million shared, were counted in a later analysis. Assay used: immunoSEQ multiplex PCR; TCRdb lists only in-frame clones, some missing. That table is the source of V, J and clone size, and D and trimming were worked out from the DNA. The table includes roughly 150,000 clones, 68% detected once. In the case of this clone: Its antigen is as yet unknown.

The rearrangement joins TRBV29-1 to TRBJ2-1, with D possibly matching TRBD1 (5 bases). Sequencing input: PBMCs. This TCR was sampled from a man aged 25 to 40 in good health and CMV-seropositive. CDR3 amino acids: CSVPKLGPSGWIDEQFF. The CDR3 DNA sequence: TGCAGCGTTCCCAAACTTGGGCCCTCAGGGTGGATAGATGAGCAGTTCTTC.